The following is a T cell receptor beta chain sequence with its context. Germline V CDR1 and CDR2: SGHAT, FQNNGV. V gave up 5 bases and J gave up 6 bases, with 13 bases separating them. This CDR3 comprises 13 residues. Authors' data handling: Amplification of reference gene primers was used by the study to estimate nucleated cell counts. Profiling relied on immunoSEQ multiplex PCR, and the TCRdb table lists in-frame clones only, not all of them. Clonal size and the V and J genes are those of that table, whereas D and trimming came from the DNA. The data hold some 150,000 clones, with roughly nine tenths observed a single time. The data are from a study of blood T cell repertoires in COVID-19.

This chain links TRBV11-2 with TRBJ1-1; possibly TRBD1 for D (6 bases). Sequencing was performed on peripheral blood. This TCR was sampled from a woman in her forties with acute or convalescent COVID-19. In DNA, the CDR3 is TGTGCCAGCAGCCCAATCAACAGGGCTGAAGCTTTCTTT. This gives the protein CASSPINRAEAFF.